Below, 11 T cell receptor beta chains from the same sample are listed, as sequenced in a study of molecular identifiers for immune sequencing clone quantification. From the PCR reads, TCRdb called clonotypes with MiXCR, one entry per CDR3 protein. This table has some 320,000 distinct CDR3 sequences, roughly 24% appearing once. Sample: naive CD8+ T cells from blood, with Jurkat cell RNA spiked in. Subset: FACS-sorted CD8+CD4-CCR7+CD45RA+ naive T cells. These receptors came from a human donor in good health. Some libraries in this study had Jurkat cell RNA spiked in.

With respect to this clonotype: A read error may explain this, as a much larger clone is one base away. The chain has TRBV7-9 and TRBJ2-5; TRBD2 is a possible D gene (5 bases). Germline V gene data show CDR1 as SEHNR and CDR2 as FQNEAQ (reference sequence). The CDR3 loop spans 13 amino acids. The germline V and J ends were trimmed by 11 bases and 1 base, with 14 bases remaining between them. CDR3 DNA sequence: TGTGCCGGCGGAGAGACTATCCAAGAGACCCAGTACTTC. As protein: CAGGETIQETQYF.

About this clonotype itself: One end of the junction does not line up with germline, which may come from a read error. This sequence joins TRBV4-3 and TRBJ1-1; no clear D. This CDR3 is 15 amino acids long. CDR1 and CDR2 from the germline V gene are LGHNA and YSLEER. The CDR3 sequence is CASGQDLGYSTEAFF. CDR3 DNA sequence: TGCGCCAGCGGCCAAGATCTGGGGTATTCCACTGAAGCTTTCTTT.

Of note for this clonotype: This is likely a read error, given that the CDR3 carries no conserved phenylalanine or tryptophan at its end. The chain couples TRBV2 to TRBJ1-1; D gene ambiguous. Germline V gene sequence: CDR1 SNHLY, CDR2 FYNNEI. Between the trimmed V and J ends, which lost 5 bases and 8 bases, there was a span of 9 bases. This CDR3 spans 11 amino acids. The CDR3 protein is CASSMGGEAFY. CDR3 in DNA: TGTGCCAGCAGTATGGGAGGAGAAGCTTTCTAT.

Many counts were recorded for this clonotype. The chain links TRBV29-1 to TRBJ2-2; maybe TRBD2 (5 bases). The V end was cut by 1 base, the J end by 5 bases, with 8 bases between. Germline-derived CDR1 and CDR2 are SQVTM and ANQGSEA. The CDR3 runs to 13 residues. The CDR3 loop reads CSVEAGETGELFF. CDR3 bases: TGCAGCGTTGAAGCTGGGGAGACCGGGGAGCTGTTTTTT.

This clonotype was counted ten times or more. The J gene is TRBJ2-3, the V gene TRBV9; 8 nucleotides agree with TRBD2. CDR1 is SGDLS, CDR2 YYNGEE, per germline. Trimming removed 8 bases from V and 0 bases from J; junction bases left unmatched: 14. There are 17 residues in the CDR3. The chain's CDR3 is CASKGTASGGSTDTQYF. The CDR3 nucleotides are TGTGCCAGTAAGGGGACCGCGAGCGGGGGTAGCACAGATACGCAGTATTTT.

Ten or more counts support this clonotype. CDR3 sequence reads: CASGHNQPQHF. CDR3 nucleotide sequence: TGTGCCAGCGGACACAATCAGCCCCAGCATTTT. This chain uses TRBV27 with TRBJ1-5; a weak D match, TRBD1 (5 bases). Between the trimmed V and J ends, which lost 8 bases and 3 bases, there was a span of 5 bases. From germline, CDR1 is MNHEY and CDR2 SMNVEV (reference sequence). CDR3 length equals 11 residues.

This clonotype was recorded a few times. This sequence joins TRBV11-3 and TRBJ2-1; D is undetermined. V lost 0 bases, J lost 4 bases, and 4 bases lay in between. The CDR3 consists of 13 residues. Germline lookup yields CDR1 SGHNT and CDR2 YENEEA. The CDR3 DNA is TGTGCCAGCAGCTTAGAAAAATACAATGAGCAGTTCTTC. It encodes CASSLEKYNEQFF.

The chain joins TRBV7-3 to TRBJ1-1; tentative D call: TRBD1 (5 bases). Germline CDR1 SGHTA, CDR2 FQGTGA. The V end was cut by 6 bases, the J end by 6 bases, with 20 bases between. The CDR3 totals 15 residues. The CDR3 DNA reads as TGTGCCAGCAGTAGGGCTGGAGGGGTGGGTGCTGAAGCTTTCTTT. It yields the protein CASSRAGGVGAEAFF.

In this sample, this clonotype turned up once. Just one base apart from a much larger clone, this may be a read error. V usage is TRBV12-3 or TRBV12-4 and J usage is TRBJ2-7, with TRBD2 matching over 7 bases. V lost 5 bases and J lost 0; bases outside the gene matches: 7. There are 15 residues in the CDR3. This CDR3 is CASSPVLAYSYEQYF. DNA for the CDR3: TGTGCCAGCAGTCCGGTACTAGCGTACTCCTACGAGCAGTACTTC.

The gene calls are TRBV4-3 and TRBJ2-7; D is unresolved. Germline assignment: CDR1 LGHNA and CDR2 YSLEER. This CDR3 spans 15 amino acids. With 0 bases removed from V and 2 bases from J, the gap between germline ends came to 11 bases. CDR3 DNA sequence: TGCGCCAGCAGCCAAGAAGGAACATCAACCTACGAGCAGTACTTC. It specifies CASSQEGTSTYEQYF.

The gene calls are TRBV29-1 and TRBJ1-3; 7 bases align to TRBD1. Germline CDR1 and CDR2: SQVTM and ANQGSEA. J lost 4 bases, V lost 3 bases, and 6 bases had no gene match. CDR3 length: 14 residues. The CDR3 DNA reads TGCAGCGTTGATCAAACAGGGGACGGAAACACCATATATTTT. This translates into CSVDQTGDGNTIYF.